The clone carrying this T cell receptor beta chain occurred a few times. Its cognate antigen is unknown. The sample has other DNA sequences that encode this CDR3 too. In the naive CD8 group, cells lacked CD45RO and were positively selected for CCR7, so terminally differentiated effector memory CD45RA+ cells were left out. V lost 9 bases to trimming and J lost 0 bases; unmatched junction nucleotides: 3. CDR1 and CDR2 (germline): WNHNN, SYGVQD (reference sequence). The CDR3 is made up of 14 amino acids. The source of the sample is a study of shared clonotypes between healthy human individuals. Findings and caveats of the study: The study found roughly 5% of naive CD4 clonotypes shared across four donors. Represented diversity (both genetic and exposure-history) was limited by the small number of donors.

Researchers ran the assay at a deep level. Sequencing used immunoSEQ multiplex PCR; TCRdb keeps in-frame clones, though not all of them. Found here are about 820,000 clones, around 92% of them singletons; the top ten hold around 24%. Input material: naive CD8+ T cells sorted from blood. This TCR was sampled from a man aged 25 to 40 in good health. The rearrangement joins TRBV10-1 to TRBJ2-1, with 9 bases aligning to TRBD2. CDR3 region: CASSSGSSYNEQFF. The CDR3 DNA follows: TGCGCCAGTAGTAGCGGGAGCTCCTACAATGAGCAGTTCTTC.